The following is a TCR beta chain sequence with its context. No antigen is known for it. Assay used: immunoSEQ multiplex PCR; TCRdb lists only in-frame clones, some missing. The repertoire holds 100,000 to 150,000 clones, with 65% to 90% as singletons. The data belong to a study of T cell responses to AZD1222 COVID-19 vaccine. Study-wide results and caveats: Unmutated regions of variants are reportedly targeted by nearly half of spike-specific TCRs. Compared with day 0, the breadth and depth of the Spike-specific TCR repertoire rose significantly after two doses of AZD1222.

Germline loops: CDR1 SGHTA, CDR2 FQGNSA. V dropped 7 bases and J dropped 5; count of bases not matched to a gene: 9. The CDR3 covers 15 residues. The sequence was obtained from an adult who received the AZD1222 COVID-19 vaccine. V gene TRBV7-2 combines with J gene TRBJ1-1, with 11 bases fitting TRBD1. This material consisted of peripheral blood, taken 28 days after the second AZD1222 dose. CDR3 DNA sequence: TGTGCCAGCACCCGGACAGGGGGCAGCGGGACTGAAGCTTTCTTT. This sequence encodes CASTRTGGSGTEAFF.